Following are 4 T cell receptor beta chains from one sample sequenced in a study of blood T cell repertoires in COVID-19. TCRdb's table, derived via immunoSEQ multiplex PCR, lists solely in-frame clones and lacks some. The table shows approximately 150,000 clones, with more than 75% occurring only once. The sample taken for sequencing was peripheral blood. All receptors come from a man aged 40-49 years with acute or convalescent COVID-19.

For the CDR3, the DNA is TGTGCCAGTAGTGCGGGACAGGTCAACTATGGCTACACCTTC. The encoded protein is CASSAGQVNYGYTF. This sequence joins TRBV19 and TRBJ1-2; 8 bases align to TRBD1. CDR1 and CDR2 (germline): LNHDA, SQIVND (reference sequence). V gave up 5 bases and J gave up 2 bases; unmatched junction bases: 4. The CDR3 has 14 residues.

This clone has more than one count but fewer than ten. The J gene is TRBJ1-1, the V gene TRBV18; D uncertain. Germline lookup yields CDR1 KGHSH and CDR2 LQKENI. The CDR3 covers 14 residues. Trimming stripped 6 bases from V and 4 bases from J, with 15 bases between. CDR3 nucleotides: TGTGCCAGCTCCTCAAGCGCCGGGATCACTGAAGCTTTCTTT. This gives the protein CASSSSAGITEAFF. The entire variable domain, with the rest obtained from reference TRBV18 and TRBJ1-1, is as follows: NAGVMQNPRHLVRRRGQEARLRCSPMKGHSHVYWYRQLPEEGLKFMVYLQKENIIDESGMPKERFSAEFPKEGPSILRIQQVVRGDSAAYFCASSSSAGITEAFFGQGTRLTVV.

This clone was seen more than once but under ten times. The rearrangement links TRBV7-6 to TRBJ1-1; TRBD1 matches at 7 bases. This CDR3 contains 15 residues. Germline values: CDR1 SGHVS, CDR2 FNYEAQ. V dropped 6 bases and J dropped 5; count of bases not matched to a gene: 12. The CDR3 spells CASREGEQGSTEAFF. The CDR3 DNA follows: TGTGCCAGCAGGGAAGGTGAACAGGGGTCTACTGAAGCTTTCTTT.

The V and J genes are TRBV19 and TRBJ2-7; D is unresolved. V was pared by 0 bases and J by 3 bases, with 21 bases between. CDR1 and CDR2 (germline): LNHDA, SQIVND (reference sequence). CDR3 length: 18 residues. The CDR3 bases are TGTGCCAGTAGTATAGAGGGCTTCTATCACCTAAAGGTCTACGAGCAGTACTTC. Protein sequence: CASSIEGFYHLKVYEQYF. The full variable domain, with the rest looked up from reference TRBV19 and TRBJ2-7, is DGGITQSPKYLFRKEGQNVTLSCEQNLNHDAMYWYRQDPGQGLRLIYYSQIVNDFQKGDIAEGYSVSREKKESFPLTVTSAQKNPTAFYLCASSIEGFYHLKVYEQYFGPGTRLTVT.